This T cell receptor beta chain was found in a study of blood T cells in healthy people across ages. Study conclusions and caveats: Older individuals had lower TCR beta diversity per million T cells (the decline was roughly linear).

Trimming cost V 6 bases and J 2 bases; bases outside gene matches: 9. Germline V CDR1 and CDR2: SQVTM, ANQGSEA. The CDR3 has 14 amino acids. This clonotype was found a few times. The antigen remains undetermined. All donors came from Russia, were Caucasian and healthy, and spanned ages 6 to 90. Using a J-beta primer mix together with a sample-barcoded 5' primer, a second PCR was run for 7 to 11 cycles. MiXCR, run by TCRdb on the 5' RACE reads, gives a single entry per CDR3 protein. The repertoire has about 930,000 distinct CDR3 sequences, almost 30% of them found once; the top ten carry more than 8.5%. These same records also appear under a second study, on T cells of mothers and their children. This second report adds: From each mother came over 9.5 million TCR beta CDR3 reads, and from each child came some 3.2 million.

Sequencing was performed on blood. The clonotype comes from a woman in her forties in good health. This chain connects TRBV29-1 to TRBJ1-2; 7 bases map to TRBD1. The CDR3 nucleotides read TGCAGCGTGCTGGGACAGAAAGAGAACTATGGCTACACCTTC. Translation gives CSVLGQKENYGYTF.